Below, one T cell receptor beta chain is given with its context. The clone's antigen remains unknown. No much larger clone exists at a distance of one base, and base qualities are not known. The CDR3 regions of human TCRbeta chains were subjected to immunosequencing. The original pipeline was this. TCRs in the repertoires were matched against a reference library of SARS-CoV-2-specific TCRs that had been generated with the MIRA antigen-specificity platform. Breadth was defined as the fraction of unique TCRs that were SARS-CoV-2-associated, and depth was defined as the fraction of total T cells that were SARS-CoV-2-associated. Using the MIRA data, each spike-specific TCR was assigned both to the spike region to which the TCR was reactive and to a CD4 or CD8 class. Log10-transformed breadth and depth values were compared by one-way ANOVA with Sidak's multiple comparisons tests. The source is immuneACCESS, and TCRdb retained only in-frame sequences with V and J called. Part of the clones is not carried over; for the studies checked, unresolved V genes explain less than half of this, and the remainder is unexplained. V, J and clone size derive from that table, while D and trimming were established from the DNA sequence. This sample comprises approximately 170,000 clones, more than 85% of them detected only once. 3.9% of the sample belongs to the ten largest clones.

This sample was included in a study of T cell responses to AZD1222 COVID-19 vaccine (dated by TCRdb to the early 2020s). In the study overall: AZD1222 recipients with second doses at about 4 weeks or about 12 weeks were pooled, because spike-specific TCR depth and breadth did not differ between schedules. Trial participants were enrolled by age into subgroups of 18-55, 56-69 and 70-plus years, and about 150, 27 and 61 TCR-sequenced participants, respectively, were included in these subgroups. A total of 230 to 250 trial participants underwent TCR sequencing, of whom 207 received two doses of AZD1222 and about 25 received two doses of the MenACWY control vaccine. Summary of the overall study and its limitations: In the small 56-69-year group, the increase in depth fell short of significance, most likely because of low power. Because no day 14 peak-response samples were available, the repertoires could be characterized only after the peak T cell response. Participants were mostly white British, with more females than males. The authors suggested clonal diversity may have been underestimated. Vaccine-associated CD4 TCRs spanned the whole spike protein, with dominant responses in regions 160-218 and 743-854. Conclusions about previously exposed vaccinees were limited because only five to seven AZD1222 recipients were SARS-CoV-2 seropositive at baseline. A significant rise in spike-specific TCR breadth and depth was observed after two AZD1222 doses relative to day 0 and relative to MenACWY recipients. Reportedly, almost half of the unique spike-specific TCRs recognized epitopes lying outside the regions that are mutated in the B.1.351 and B.1.1.7 variants.

Interpreted using the paper, the time point label stands for: baseline before first vaccination. Vaccinee samples came from UK trials COV001 and COV002, including a single-blind randomized controlled phase 2/3 trial of AZD1222 (ChAdOx1 nCoV-19) in healthy adults. Trial participant PBMC samples were collected at day 0 and day 28 after the second dose for TCRbeta chain sequencing. The CDR3 runs 15 residues from the cysteine to the phenylalanine. Kept here is only the CDR3 DNA, which spans 45 bases and is read in frame from base 1. Taken from the germline V gene (reference sequence), the CDR1 and CDR2 loops are PRHDT and FYEKMQ. Trimming leaves V shorter by 2 bases and J shorter by 2 bases, with the junction holding 5 bases beyond the gene matches.

The source is an adult in good health. This chain is built from TRBV13 and TRBJ2-7; 8 bases in the junction line up with TRBD1. Specimen: peripheral blood, collected on day 0 of AZD1222 vaccination. The CDR3 protein sequence reads: CASSLRGQVAYEQYF. The sequenced DNA is TGTGCCAGCAGCTTACGGGGACAGGTCGCCTACGAGCAGTACTTC.